This T cell receptor (beta chain) originates from a study of cytomegalovirus exposure and HLA in healthy donors. Germline CDR1 MNHEY, CDR2 SVGAGI. V lost 2 bases to trimming and J lost 8 bases, with 12 bases between them. This CDR3 spans 13 amino acids. This table comes from immunoSEQ multiplex PCR, and its TCRdb copy is limited to in-frame clones, with some not included. The sample consists of 130,000 or so clones, about 87% of them appearing once. The TCR was taken from a woman younger than 30 in good health and CMV-seronegative. Material: PBMCs. The chain has TRBV6-5 and TRBJ1-2; TRBD1 might be the D (6 bases). In nucleotides, the CDR3 is TGTGCCAGCAGTTACCGGGCAGGGGAGGGCTACACCTTC. Amino acid sequence: CASSYRAGEGYTF.